This entry concerns a single TCR beta chain. CDR1 and CDR2 (germline): LNHDA, SQIVND (reference sequence). Trimming cost V 6 bases and J 4 bases; bases outside gene matches: 5. This CDR3 spans 15 amino acids. The data were taken from a study of blood T cell repertoires in COVID-19. Recruited during active infection, patients (from Seattle) were subsequently followed longitudinally. Authors' analysis steps: The authors estimated nucleated cell counts from reference gene primer amplification. Sequenced by immunoSEQ multiplex PCR; TCRdb stores in-frame clones only, minus some. The D gene and trimming were derived from the DNA, and the V and J assignments and clone size from that table. The sample consists of over 400,000 clones, 70% to 90% of them appearing once.

The chain is built from TRBV19 and TRBJ2-2; 10 nucleotides agree with TRBD1. This receptor was taken from a woman aged 50 to 60 with COVID-19, enrolled during active disease. Sequenced: peripheral blood. Here the CDR3 reads CASSPRDRGTGELFF. In nucleotides, the CDR3 is TGTGCCAGTAGCCCCCGGGACAGGGGCACCGGGGAGCTGTTTTTT.